This T cell receptor beta chain is drawn from a study of T cell repertoires in cytomegalovirus infection. This clonotype showed up just a few times. Each CDR3 protein is one row after TCRdb ran MiXCR on the reads. The data hold about 190,000 distinct CDR3 sequences, with over 25% observed a single time. The specimen was PBMCs. The receptor's source is a human donor in good health (CMV status not recorded). Some clones in this sample may be carry-over from other donors' samples.

The CDR3 bases are TGTGCCAGCAGCTTAGGGCTAGCGGGGAGCGATACGCAGTATTTT. Amino acids: CASSLGLAGSDTQYF. The V gene is TRBV7-6, the J gene TRBJ2-3; TRBD2 matches at 9 bases. Trimming cost V 1 base and J 6 bases; bases outside gene matches: 5. From germline, CDR1 is SGHVS and CDR2 FNYEAQ. This CDR3 spans 15 amino acids.